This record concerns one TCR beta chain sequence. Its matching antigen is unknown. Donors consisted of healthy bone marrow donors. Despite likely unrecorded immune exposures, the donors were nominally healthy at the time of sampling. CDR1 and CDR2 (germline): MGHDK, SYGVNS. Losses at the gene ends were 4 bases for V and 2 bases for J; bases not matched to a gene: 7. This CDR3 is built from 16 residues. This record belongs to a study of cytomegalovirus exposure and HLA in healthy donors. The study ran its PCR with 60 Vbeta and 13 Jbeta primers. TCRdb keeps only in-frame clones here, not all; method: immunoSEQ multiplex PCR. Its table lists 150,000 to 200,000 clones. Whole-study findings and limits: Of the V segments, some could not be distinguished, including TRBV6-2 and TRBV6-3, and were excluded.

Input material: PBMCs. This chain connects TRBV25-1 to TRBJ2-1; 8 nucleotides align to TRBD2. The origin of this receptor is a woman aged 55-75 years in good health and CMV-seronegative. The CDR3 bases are TGTGCCAGCAGTGCCGTCCGGGGGGGCACCTACAATGAGCAGTTCTTC. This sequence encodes CASSAVRGGTYNEQFF.